Following are 27 T cell receptor beta chains from one sample sequenced in a study of human T cells and chemical hapten exposure. As for time point: patch test 3, about 24 weeks after DPC sensitization. Treatment here: therapeutic diphenylcyclopropenone sensitization with weekly scalp DPC. From the RACE reads, TCRdb called clonotypes with MiXCR, one entry per CDR3 protein. The repertoire has roughly 84,000 distinct CDR3 sequences, less than 14% of them found once; the top ten carry about 4%. Sequences were derived from whole blood, sampled in connection with sensitization to the hapten diphenylcyclopropenone (DPC). The receptors were sampled from a woman aged 50 to 65 with alopecia areata. Some clones in this sample may be carry-over from other donors' samples.

The sample holds a few counts of this clonotype. The V and J genes are TRBV24-1 and TRBJ2-7; the D gene is possibly TRBD2 (5 bases). The germline V and J ends were trimmed by 2 bases and 5 bases, with 18 bases remaining between them. Germline CDR1 KGHDR, CDR2 SFDVKD. The length of the CDR3 is 16 residues. The CDR3 spells CATSDSQTPPRDEQYF. The CDR3 coding sequence is TGTGCCACCAGTGATTCGCAGACACCCCCGCGGGACGAGCAGTACTTC.

In its sample, this clonotype was seen a few times. The rearrangement uses TRBV7-2 and TRBJ2-7; the D gene is possibly TRBD1 (5 bases). The germline V gene has CDR1 SGHTA and CDR2 FQGNSA. The CDR3 consists of 12 residues. Trimming shortened V by 4 bases and J by 10 bases, and 14 bases separated the two germline ends. The CDR3 reads CASSYSKGVQYF. The CDR3 nucleotides are TGTGCCAGCAGCTACTCTAAAGGGGTTCAGTACTTC.

The J gene is TRBJ2-7, the V gene TRBV3-1; no firm D call. Germline V CDR1 and CDR2: LGHDT, YNNKEL (reference sequence). With 2 bases removed from V and 4 bases from J, the gap between germline ends came to 9 bases. This CDR3 region has 13 residues. The CDR3 region is CASSQRERYEQYF. The CDR3, as DNA: TGTGCCAGCAGCCAAAGGGAAAGGTACGAGCAGTACTTC.

This clonotype was found many times. The gene calls are TRBV6-6 and TRBJ1-6, with a tentative D call TRBD1 (5 bases). Trimming pared 5 bases from V and 7 bases from J, leaving 18 bases between. CDR1 is MNHNY, CDR2 SVGAGI, per germline (reference sequence). The CDR3 extends over 16 amino acids. CDR3 protein: CASSIVSGLGNSPLHF. CDR3 in DNA: TGTGCCAGCAGTATAGTGTCAGGGTTGGGAAATTCACCCCTCCACTTT.

The chain uses TRBV19 and TRBJ2-5; weak D call: TRBD1 (5 bases). Trimming removed 2 bases from V and 2 bases from J, with 9 bases in between. Per germline, CDR1 LNHDA and CDR2 SQIVND (reference sequence). This CDR3 has 14 amino acids. The CDR3 protein is CASSIRQGQETQYF. CDR3 bases: TGTGCCAGTAGTATAAGGCAGGGACAAGAGACCCAGTACTTC. The variable domain in full, with the rest retrieved from reference TRBV19 and TRBJ2-5, is DGGITQSPKYLFRKEGQNVTLSCEQNLNHDAMYWYRQDPGQGLRLIYYSQIVNDFQKGDIAEGYSVSREKKESFPLTVTSAQKNPTAFYLCASSIRQGQETQYFGPGTRLLVL.

This clonotype showed up many times. The chain has TRBV7-2 and TRBJ2-3, with 10 nucleotides matching TRBD2. The CDR3 consists of 15 residues. J lost 4 bases, V lost 4 bases, and 5 bases had no gene match. Germline values: CDR1 SGHTA, CDR2 FQGNSA. The CDR3 reads CASSSTSGKADTQYF. Here the CDR3 DNA reads TGTGCCAGCAGCTCCACTAGCGGGAAGGCAGATACGCAGTATTTT.

This clonotype was picked up a small number of times. The rearrangement uses TRBV6-2 or TRBV6-3 and TRBJ1-1; TRBD1 aligns across 9 bases. CDR1 and CDR2 from the germline V gene are MNHEY and SVGEGT. V was pared by 8 bases and J by 10 bases, with 8 bases of the junction left unmatched. The CDR3 is 12 amino acids. DNA for the CDR3: TGTGCCAGCGGGGGACAGGGTCTATCAGCTTTCTTT. Translation: CASGGQGLSAFF.

This clonotype was detected many times. The V gene is TRBV5-1, the J gene TRBJ1-6; maybe TRBD1 (6 bases). The CDR3 covers 15 residues. Trimming removed 0 bases at V and 6 bases at J, with 10 bases between. CDR1 and CDR2 from the germline V gene are SGHRS and YFSETQ. DNA of the CDR3: TGCGCCAGCAGCTTGGCCGGGGGGCGTAATTCACCCCTCCACTTT. The encoded protein is CASSLAGGRNSPLHF.

Ten or more counts support this clonotype. This chain uses TRBV29-1 with TRBJ1-2; 7 bases are a match to TRBD1. The germline V gene encodes CDR1 SQVTM and CDR2 ANQGSEA. The length of the CDR3 is 14 residues. After removal of 4 bases from V and 4 bases from J, the junction contained 9 bases not matched to a gene. The CDR3 nucleotides are TGCAGCGTTGGACTAACCGGGACAGCCTATGGCTACACCTTC. Translated, it gives CSVGLTGTAYGYTF.

This clonotype occurred many times. The J gene is TRBJ1-2, the V gene TRBV4-2, with a weak D call TRBD1 (6 bases). CDR3 length: 15 amino acids. V was pared by 0 bases and J by 0 bases, with 8 bases between. The germline gives CDR1 LGHNA, CDR2 YNFKEQ. In DNA form, the CDR3 reads TGTGCCAGCAGCCAAGAAGGGGGAGCTAACTATGGCTACACCTTC. Amino acids: CASSQEGGANYGYTF.

The chain couples TRBV10-3 to TRBJ1-6, with D possibly TRBD1 on 5 matching bases. The CDR3 sequence is 13 residues long. Germline loops: CDR1 ENHRY, CDR2 SYGVKD. V was shortened by 4 bases and J by 8 bases, with 9 bases between the two germline ends. The CDR3 region has the DNA TGTGCCATCAGTGGGGGGTATCATTCACCCCTCCACTTT. Translating gives CAISGGYHSPLHF.

This clonotype was found many times. The chain links TRBV29-1 to TRBJ2-1; D is perhaps TRBD2 (8 bases). The CDR3 extends over 11 amino acids. The germline V gene encodes CDR1 SQVTM and CDR2 ANQGSEA. V shed 8 bases and J shed 8 bases, with 13 bases lying between them. The CDR3 is CSIGRGHEQFF. In DNA form, the CDR3 reads TGCAGCATCGGGAGGGGGCATGAGCAGTTCTTC.

The chain couples TRBV29-1 to TRBJ2-5, with D possibly being TRBD1 or TRBD2 (6 bases each). V gave up 3 bases and J gave up 4 bases, with 9 bases separating them. From germline, CDR1 is SQVTM and CDR2 ANQGSEA. The CDR3 covers 12 residues. The CDR3 bases are TGCAGCGTTGAGGGGGGCCCAGAGACCCAGTACTTC. Amino acids: CSVEGGPETQYF.

Comment on this clonotype: This may arise from a read error, as a much more abundant clone is one base away. The rearrangement links TRBV11-2 to TRBJ2-7; no clear D. CDR1 SGHAT and CDR2 FQNNGV come from the germline V gene. The CDR3 is 13 residues long. V was cut by 1 base and J by 7 bases, with 11 bases left in between. For the CDR3, the DNA is TGTGCCAGCAGCTTAGCCCGCCTGGAAGAGCAGTACTTC. This sequence encodes CASSLARLEEQYF.

This clonotype was seen a handful of times. J is TRBJ1-1 and V is TRBV28; no reliable D call. The CDR3 covers 14 residues. Germline-derived CDR1 and CDR2 are MDHEN and SYDVKM. Trimming left V 2 bases short and J 5 bases short, with 12 bases between. The CDR3 nucleotides are TGTGCCAGCAGTTTAGCCCCCAAAGGAACTGAAGCTTTCTTT. Protein product: CASSLAPKGTEAFF.

The CDR3 coding sequence is TGCGCCAGCAGCCTAGGGGGAGGTGAGCAGTTCTTC. Amino acids: CASSLGGGEQFF. This chain uses TRBV5-1 with TRBJ2-1; D possibly uses TRBD1 or TRBD2 (6 bases each). The V end lost 4 bases, the J end lost 9 bases, and 11 bases lay between the germline ends. Germline assignment: CDR1 SGHRS and CDR2 YFSETQ. The CDR3 has 12 residues. Filled out from reference TRBV5-1 and TRBJ2-1, the complete variable domain reads KAGVTQTPRYLIKTRGQQVTLSCSPISGHRSVSWYQQTPGQGLQFLFEYFSETQRNKGNFPGRFSGRQFSNSRSEMNVSTLELGDSALYLCASSLGGGEQFFGPGTRLTVL.

This clonotype showed up just a few times. The CDR3 region is CASSSGLAGYQETQYF. The CDR3 nucleotides are TGCGCCAGCAGCTCGGGACTAGCGGGGTACCAAGAGACCCAGTACTTC. The chain uses TRBV5-1 and TRBJ2-5; 13 bases fit TRBD2. Per germline, CDR1 SGHRS and CDR2 YFSETQ. This CDR3 contains 16 residues. J lost 0 bases, V lost 3 bases, and 2 bases had no gene match.

This chain uses TRBV12-3 or TRBV12-4 with TRBJ2-1; 9 bases fit TRBD2. The CDR3 runs 15 residues. With 6 bases clipped from V and 1 base from J, the junction kept 4 bases outside the gene matches. The CDR3 loop is CASSFSGRSYNEQFF. In DNA, the CDR3 is TGTGCCAGCAGCTTTAGCGGGAGATCCTACAATGAGCAGTTCTTC.

This clonotype was found a few times. The V call is TRBV4-2, the J call TRBJ2-1; D possibly corresponds to TRBD1 (6 bases). CDR3 size: 16 residues. Trimming shortened V by 1 base and J by 0 bases, and 10 bases separated the two germline ends. CDR1 is LGHNA, CDR2 YNFKEQ, per germline. The CDR3 DNA is TGTGCCAGCAGCCAAGGGGGGCGTAGCTCCTACAATGAGCAGTTCTTC. It is translated as CASSQGGRSSYNEQFF.

This clonotype was observed a few times. The V gene is TRBV10-1, the J gene TRBJ2-1, with D tentatively TRBD1 (5 bases). The germline V gene encodes CDR1 WNHNN and CDR2 SYGVQD (reference sequence). With 5 bases removed from V and 0 bases from J, the gap between germline ends came to 14 bases. CDR3 length: 16 residues. CDR3 sequence reads: CASSSVLDSSYNEQFF. The CDR3 nucleotides are TGCGCCAGCAGTTCGGTTCTCGACAGCTCCTACAATGAGCAGTTCTTC.

This clonotype was seen ten or more times. The V and J genes are TRBV7-6 and TRBJ2-5; TRBD2 matches 9 bases. With 2 bases clipped from V and 5 bases from J, the junction kept 12 bases outside the gene matches. CDR3 length: 17 residues. Germline V gives CDR1 SGHVS, CDR2 FNYEAQ. CDR3 nucleotides: TGTGCCAGCAGCTTATCTGTTCCCGCGGGAGGGAGGGAGACCCAGTACTTC. Translated, it gives CASSLSVPAGGRETQYF.

The sample holds many counts of this clonotype. V gene TRBV12-3 or TRBV12-4 combines with J gene TRBJ1-3, with D uncertain. The length of the CDR3 is 16 residues. Trimming removed 2 bases at V and 7 bases at J, with 18 bases between. The CDR3 sequence is CASSLIPEGIGNTIYF. Written as DNA, the CDR3 is TGTGCCAGCAGTTTAATCCCCGAGGGAATTGGGAACACCATATATTTT.

This clonotype was counted many times. The chain carries TRBV29-1 and TRBJ2-3, with 7 bases identical to TRBD2. The CDR3 is 16 residues long. Germline lookup yields CDR1 SQVTM and CDR2 ANQGSEA. The J segment lost 5 bases and the V segment lost 0 bases, leaving 11 bases of the junction unmatched. Written as DNA, the CDR3 is TGCAGCGTTGAAGACGGTAGCGGGCCGGCCGGAGATACGCAGTATTTT. It yields the protein CSVEDGSGPAGDTQYF.

This clonotype was recorded at least ten times. The chain is built from TRBV3-1 and TRBJ2-1; TRBD2 agrees at 15 bases. The CDR3 consists of 17 residues. With V trimmed by 0 bases and J by 7 bases, 4 bases remained unmatched. Germline V gene data show CDR1 as LGHDT and CDR2 as YNNKEL (reference sequence). CDR3: CASSQDSGLAGGNEQFF. The CDR3 DNA reads as TGTGCCAGCAGCCAAGACTCGGGACTAGCGGGAGGTAATGAGCAGTTCTTC.

This clonotype showed up many times. V is TRBV20-1 and J is TRBJ2-7; D not resolved. V dropped 3 bases and J dropped 2 bases, with 8 bases sitting between them. The CDR3 length is 12 residues. The V gene's germline CDR1 is DFQATT and CDR2 SNEGSKA (reference sequence). CDR3 bases: TGCAGTGCTAGTCCCGACCCCTACGAGCAGTACTTC. Translation gives CSASPDPYEQYF.

This clonotype has a handful of counts. The chain links TRBV11-2 to TRBJ1-1; tentative D call: TRBD1 (6 bases). The V end lost 1 base, the J end lost 1 base, and 10 bases lay between the germline ends. Germline V gene lookup returns CDR1 SGHAT and CDR2 FQNNGV. The CDR3 is 15 residues long. The CDR3 is CASSLGQVANTEAFF. DNA for the CDR3: TGTGCCAGCAGCTTAGGACAGGTAGCGAACACTGAAGCTTTCTTT.

This clonotype occurred many times. Here the CDR3 DNA reads TGTGCCACCAGCAGAAGAGACAGGGCTGCTGGCTACACCTTC. Protein product: CATSRRDRAAGYTF. V and J are TRBV15 and TRBJ1-2; 7 positions agree with TRBD1. V trimming: 2 bases; J trimming: 7 bases; junction bases outside the gene matches: 7. Germline V CDR1 and CDR2: LNHNV, YYDKDF (reference sequence). The CDR3 spans 14 residues. The full variable domain, its missing parts supplied by reference TRBV15 and TRBJ1-2, is DAMVIQNPRYQVTQFGKPVTLSCSQTLNHNVMYWYQQKSSQAPKLLFHYYDKDFNNEADTPDNFQSRRPNTSFCFLDIRSPGLGDTAMYLCATSRRDRAAGYTFGSGTRLTVV.